This T cell receptor beta chain came from a study of T-cell reconstitution after alpha-beta-depleted transplantation in children (dated by TCRdb to 2016 to 2017). With regard to the full study: T-cell immune reconstitution after TCRalphabeta/CD19-depleted allogeneic hematopoietic cell transplantation in children was quantitatively tracked in the study by means of TCR repertoire profiling.

What the research found in general, with its limitations: Hyperexpanded clone frequencies declined over subsequent months; after one year, T-cell counts and TCRbeta diversity were mostly attributed to newly produced T cells. About two months after transplant, the apparently early recovery of alphabetaT-cell counts reportedly depended on just several hundred clones that had expanded rapidly and came from non-depleted graft cells. In some patients, the high TCRbeta diversity seen at day 60 was put down to recipient T cells and intrathymic progenitors that had survived conditioning.

In its sample, this clonotype was seen a few times. Its antigen has not been determined. The input lacks base qualities; no much larger clone sits a single base away. The CDR1 and CDR2 encoded by the germline V gene (reference sequence) are LGHDT and YNNKEL. There are 20 amino acids in the CDR3, from cysteine to phenylalanine inclusive. The sequence is cut down to CDR3 DNA, 60 bases in frame from base 1. Trimmed from V: 0 bases; trimmed from J: 5 bases; junction bases lacking a gene match: 15. The library was produced with PCR. TCRdb records Illumina HiSeq 2500 as the sequencer. Molecular barcoding was employed in the preparation of TCR libraries, with unique molecular identifiers being used to normalize TCRbeta repertoire quantification. TCRdb reprocessing: public reads trimmed at Q25 with fastp, clones called with MiXCR, in-frame beta chains kept. For every CDR3 protein sequence, its rows merge into one entry that carries the most common genes and DNA. The sample table contains roughly 790,000 distinct CDR3 sequences; only one count was recorded for around 17% of them. The leading ten clones occupy around 5.3% of the sample.

Reading the label with the study, this specimen's treatment or condition is: allogeneic hematopoietic cell transplantation with graft depleted of TCRalphabeta T cells and CD19 B cells. The children who served as transplant recipients had been given grafts of TCRalphabeta/CD19-depleted allogeneic hematopoietic cells. The receptor comes from a male patient between 10 and 17 years old who had a stem cell transplant for acute lymphoblastic leukemia, so the T cells may come from the graft donor. The sequencing here drew on PBMCs, mostly from graft donor cells, taken 360 days after TCRalphabeta/CD19-depleted stem cell transplant. The chain employs TRBV3-1 and TRBJ2-2, with TRBD2 matching 10 junction bases. The CDR3 region reads CASSQDRLAGPIITTGELFF. The DNA reads as follows: TGTGCCAGCAGCCAAGATCGACTAGCGGGTCCCATAATCACAACCGGGGAGCTGTTTTTT.